The T cell receptor (beta chain) described here comes from a study of T cell clusters in autoimmune cytopenias. This CDR3 is 18 amino acids long. Germline assignment: CDR1 MNHNS and CDR2 SASEGT. This clonotype is identified as medium-sized from frequency. Its target is unknown. TRB was amplified from roughly 250 ng of peripheral blood genomic DNA per sample. Study-level results: The T cell clusters were defined only in silico, without experimental functional validation. A dominant lymphoma-associated repertoire apparently masked the cluster-lack signature in secondary cytopenia versus chronic lymphocytic leukemia. Primary autoimmune cytopenia patients appeared to lack physiological T cell clusters present in healthy donors. TRB repertoire shifts in secondary cytopenia and chronic lymphocytic leukemia mostly reflected lymphoma, not autoimmunity.

TRB was amplified by touch-down multiplex PCR, primer pools A and B combined. TCRdb reanalyzed the multiplex PCR reads, giving one entry per CDR3 protein sequence and no DNA. This listing includes about 4,800 distinct CDR3 sequences. The receptor was isolated from a human donor with an autoimmune cytopenia or autoimmune hepatitis (not recorded which). Sequenced sample: peripheral blood. This sequence joins TRBV6-1 and TRBJ2-2; the TCRdb call, TRBD2, lacks DNA for checking. CDR3 loop: CASIQGLAGATNTGELFF.